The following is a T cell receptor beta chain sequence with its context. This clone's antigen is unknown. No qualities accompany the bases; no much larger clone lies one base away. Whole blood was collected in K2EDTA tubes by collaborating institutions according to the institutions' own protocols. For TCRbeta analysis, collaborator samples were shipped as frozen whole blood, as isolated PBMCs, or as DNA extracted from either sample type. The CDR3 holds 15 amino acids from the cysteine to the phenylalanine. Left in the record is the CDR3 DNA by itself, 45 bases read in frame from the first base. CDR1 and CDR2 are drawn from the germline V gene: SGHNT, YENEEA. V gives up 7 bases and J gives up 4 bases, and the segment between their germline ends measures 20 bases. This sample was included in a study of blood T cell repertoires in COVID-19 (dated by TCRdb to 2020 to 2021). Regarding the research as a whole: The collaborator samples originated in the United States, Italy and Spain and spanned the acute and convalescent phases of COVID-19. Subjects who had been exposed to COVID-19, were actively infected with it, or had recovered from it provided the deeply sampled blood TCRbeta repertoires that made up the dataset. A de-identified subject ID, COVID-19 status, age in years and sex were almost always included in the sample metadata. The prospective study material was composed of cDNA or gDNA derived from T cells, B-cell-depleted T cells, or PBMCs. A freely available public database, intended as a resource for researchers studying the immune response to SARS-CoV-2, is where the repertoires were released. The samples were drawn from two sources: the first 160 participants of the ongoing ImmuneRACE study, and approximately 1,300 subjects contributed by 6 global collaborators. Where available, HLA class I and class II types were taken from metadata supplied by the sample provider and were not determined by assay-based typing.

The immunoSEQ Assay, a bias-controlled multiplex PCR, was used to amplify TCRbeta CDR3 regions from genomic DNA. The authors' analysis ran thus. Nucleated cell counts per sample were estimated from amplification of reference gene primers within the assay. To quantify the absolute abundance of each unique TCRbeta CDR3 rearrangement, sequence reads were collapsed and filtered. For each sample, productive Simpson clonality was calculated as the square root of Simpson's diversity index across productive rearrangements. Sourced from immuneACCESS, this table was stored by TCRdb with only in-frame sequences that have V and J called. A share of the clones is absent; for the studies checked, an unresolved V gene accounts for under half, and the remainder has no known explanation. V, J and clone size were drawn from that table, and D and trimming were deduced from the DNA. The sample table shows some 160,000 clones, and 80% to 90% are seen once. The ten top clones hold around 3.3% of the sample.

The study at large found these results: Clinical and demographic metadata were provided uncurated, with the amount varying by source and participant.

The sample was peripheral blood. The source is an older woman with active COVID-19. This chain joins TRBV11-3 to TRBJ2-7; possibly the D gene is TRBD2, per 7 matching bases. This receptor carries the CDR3 CASKQIGGDGYEQYF. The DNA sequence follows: TGTGCCAGCAAGCAGATAGGGGGGGATGGGTACGAGCAGTACTTC.